This T cell receptor beta chain is drawn from a study of cytotoxic CD8 clonotypes in ibrutinib-treated CLL. The CDR3 is 13 amino acids. With 4 bases removed from V and 2 bases from J, the gap between germline ends came to 7 bases. The germline CDR1 and CDR2 sequences are SNHLY and FYNNEI. Repertoires were generated with immunoSEQ multiplex PCR, while TCRdb's copy carries only in-frame clones and drops some. The sample records hundreds of thousands of clones, under 70% being singletons. The sequenced sample was PBMCs, obtained after 36 months of ibrutinib treatment. The origin of this receptor is a human donor with chronic lymphocytic leukemia. The chain is built from TRBV2 and TRBJ2-3; tentatively, D is TRBD2 (6 bases). The CDR3 DNA reads as TGTGCCAGCAGTGGCGGGGACACAGATACGCAGTATTTT. Translation gives CASSGGDTDTQYF. Looking up the rest from reference TRBV2 and TRBJ2-3 gives the full variable domain: EPEVTQTPSHQVTQMGQEVILRCVPISNHLYFYWYRQILGQKVEFLVSFYNNEISEKSEIFDDQFSVERPDGSNFTLKIRSTKLEDSAMYFCASSGGDTDTQYFGPGTRLTVL.